The 25 T cell receptor beta chains below all came from one sample that was sequenced in a study of vaccination and CD4 T cells after COVID-19. No antigen is known for these receptors. The study sequenced cultured CD4+ T cell DNA using the Oncomine TCR Beta short-read assay. TCRdb called the PCR reads again in MiXCR, with one record for every CDR3 protein. The data hold 17,000 or so distinct CDR3 sequences, with approximately 60% observed a single time. Treatment: roughly nine-day PBMC culture with coronavirus spike peptide pools or control peptides (ViraFEST assay). The sequences come from CD4+ T cells from blood, cultured in vitro, collected after SARS-CoV-2 vaccination. Every receptor here comes from a human donor who had recovered from COVID-19.

This clonotype has a handful of counts. The rearrangement joins TRBV20-1 to TRBJ1-1, with D possibly being TRBD1 (6 bases). Trimming cost V 5 bases and J 10 bases, with 26 bases left between them. This CDR3 region has 15 residues. Germline V gene data show CDR1 as DFQATT and CDR2 as SNEGSKA (reference sequence). The CDR3 DNA reads as TGCAGTGCTTCAACAGTGCCGGGGGCGCGTTCCGGAGCTTTCTTT. Amino acids: CSASTVPGARSGAFF.

This chain uses TRBV5-4 with TRBJ1-2; no clear D gene. This CDR3 spans 13 amino acids. V was clipped by 0 bases and J by 5 bases, with 8 bases between them. CDR1 and CDR2 (germline): SGHNT, YYREEE (reference sequence). The CDR3 coding sequence is TGTGCCAGCAGCTTGGAACACCGATATGGCTACACCTTC. Protein product: CASSLEHRYGYTF.

The chain has TRBV19 and TRBJ1-1, with a possible D match to TRBD1 (5 bases). The CDR3 spans 14 residues. Trimming shortened V by 6 bases and J by 5 bases, and 16 bases separated the two germline ends. From germline, CDR1 is LNHDA and CDR2 SQIVND (reference sequence). CDR3 residues: CASRVDTRRTEAFF. The DNA for the CDR3 is TGTGCCAGTAGGGTGGACACCCGGCGGACTGAAGCTTTCTTT.

A few counts support this clonotype. The chain employs TRBV7-3 and TRBJ1-2, with 8 bases aligning to TRBD1. Germline values: CDR1 SGHTA, CDR2 FQGTGA. The CDR3 totals 13 residues. V gave up 5 bases and J gave up 6 bases; unmatched junction bases: 5. As DNA, the CDR3 is TGTGCCAGCAGCCCGACAGGGGCTGATGGCTACACCTTC. This translates into CASSPTGADGYTF.

CDR3 loop: CASSYSKGNLAKNIQYF. The DNA for the CDR3 is TGTGCCAGCAGTTACTCAAAGGGTAACCTAGCCAAAAACATTCAGTACTTC. J is TRBJ2-4 and V is TRBV6-5; no definite D call. The CDR3 has 17 residues. CDR1 and CDR2 (germline): MNHEY, SVGAGI. V was shortened by 0 bases and J by 0 bases, with 12 bases between the two germline ends.

The rearrangement joins TRBV20-1 to TRBJ1-2, with unresolved D. Germline CDR1 and CDR2: DFQATT and SNEGSKA (reference sequence). There are 15 residues in the CDR3. V was pared by 0 bases and J by 8 bases, with 19 bases between. CDR3 amino acids: CSARDTRNPGEGYTF. The CDR3 DNA is TGCAGTGCTAGAGATACGAGGAACCCCGGCGAAGGCTACACCTTC.

The chain has TRBV12-3 or TRBV12-4 and TRBJ1-1; no clear D gene. CDR3 length: 11 residues. The ends were cut back, 6 bases at V and 9 bases at J, with 11 bases in the middle. In DNA, the CDR3 is TGTGCCAGCAGCCTGGGTCTACAAGCTTTCTTT. Protein: CASSLGLQAFF.

This chain joins TRBV20-1 and TRBJ2-2, with 10 bases fitting TRBD2. This CDR3 is built from 16 residues. J was trimmed by 3 bases and V by 5 bases; bases with no gene match: 9. Germline V gene lookup returns CDR1 DFQATT and CDR2 SNEGSKA (reference sequence). The CDR3 sequence is CSARSSGRGYTGELFF. The CDR3 DNA follows: TGCAGTGCTCGCTCAAGCGGGAGGGGGTACACCGGGGAGCTGTTTTTT.

CDR3 in DNA: TGCAGTGCTAGAGTAGAACTGGGGAACACTGAAGCTTTCTTT. This encodes CSARVELGNTEAFF. This rearrangement joins TRBV20-1 to TRBJ1-1; D gene uncertain. Germline CDR1 and CDR2: DFQATT and SNEGSKA (reference sequence). The CDR3 covers 14 residues. V dropped 1 base and J dropped 1 base, with 10 bases sitting between them.

The CDR3 loop is CASSRLADYTDTQYF. Here the CDR3 DNA reads TGTGCCAGCTCCCGACTAGCGGATTACACAGATACGCAGTATTTT. V and J are TRBV18 and TRBJ2-3, with 9 bases lining up with TRBD2. CDR3 length: 15 residues. J lost 2 bases, V lost 6 bases, and 6 bases had no gene match. Germline assignment: CDR1 KGHSH and CDR2 LQKENI.

The chain uses TRBV3-1 and TRBJ1-2; 10 bases agree with TRBD1. The V segment lost 8 bases and the J segment 4 bases; nucleotides outside the gene matches: 10. Per germline, CDR1 LGHDT and CDR2 YNNKEL (reference sequence). The CDR3 covers 15 residues. Here the CDR3 DNA reads TGTGCCAGCTCACCGACAGGGGGCTTTGGCTATGGCTACACCTTC. Translating gives CASSPTGGFGYGYTF. The full variable domain, completed using reference TRBV3-1 and TRBJ1-2, is DTAVSQTPKYLVTQMGNDKSIKCEQNLGHDTMYWYKQDSKKFLKIMFSYNNKELIINETVPNRFSPKSPDKAHLNLHINSLELGDSAVYFCASSPTGGFGYGYTFGSGTRLTVV.

The chain links TRBV27 to TRBJ1-1; TRBD1 aligns across 8 bases. The CDR3 consists of 14 residues. The germline gives CDR1 MNHEY, CDR2 SMNVEV (reference sequence). The V gene end was trimmed by 5 bases and the J gene end by 4 bases; junction bases not matched to a gene: 6. The DNA for the CDR3 is TGTGCCAGCAGTCCTAGGACAGGGACCACTGAAGCTTTCTTT. It encodes CASSPRTGTTEAFF.

The chain joins TRBV19 to TRBJ2-2, with 8 positions matching TRBD1. The J segment lost 0 bases and the V segment lost 3 bases, leaving 6 bases of the junction unmatched. The CDR3 length is 17 residues. Germline CDR1 is LNHDA and CDR2 is SQIVND (reference sequence). CDR3 DNA: TGTGCCAGTAGTATTCCGGGACAGGCCTCGAACACCGGGGAGCTGTTTTTT. Translated: CASSIPGQASNTGELFF.

The chain has TRBV24-1 and TRBJ2-4; D is uncertain. Trimming pared 10 bases from V and 6 bases from J, leaving 15 bases between. Germline loops: CDR1 KGHDR, CDR2 SFDVKD. The length of the CDR3 is 13 residues. The CDR3 is CATSTTPGNIQYF. The CDR3 DNA follows: TGTGCCACTTCGACCACCCCCGGAAACATTCAGTACTTC.

This rearrangement joins TRBV19 to TRBJ1-2, with TRBD1 identical over 8 bases. Germline CDR1 LNHDA, CDR2 SQIVND (reference sequence). The CDR3 is 16 residues long. J was trimmed by 3 bases and V by 5 bases; bases with no gene match: 11. In DNA, the CDR3 is TGTGCCAGTAGTTCCCGGACAGGGCCACCTGACTATGGCTACACCTTC. Translating gives CASSSRTGPPDYGYTF.

This clonotype has just one count. This chain connects TRBV6-1 to TRBJ2-7; D may match TRBD1 or TRBD2 (5 bases each). CDR1 is MNHNS and CDR2 is SASEGT in the germline V gene. The germline V and J ends were trimmed by 3 bases and 2 bases, with 14 bases remaining between them. The CDR3 has 15 residues. CDR3: CASSEPGRATYEQYF. CDR3 bases: TGTGCCAGCAGTGAGCCGGGACGGGCGACCTACGAGCAGTACTTC.

Only one count was recorded for this clonotype. This rearrangement joins TRBV5-4 to TRBJ1-2; the D is unclear. CDR3 length equals 14 residues. V lost 4 bases, J lost 3 bases, and 13 bases lay in between. Germline V gives CDR1 SGHNT, CDR2 YYREEE (reference sequence). The CDR3 is CASSQLGIDYGYTF. The CDR3 nucleotides are TGTGCCAGCAGCCAACTGGGGATTGACTATGGCTACACCTTC.

The chain links TRBV6-1 to TRBJ2-5, with a weak D call TRBD2 (5 bases). There are 13 residues in the CDR3. Deletions cut 6 bases from V and 5 bases from J, with 13 bases between. The germline V gene has CDR1 MNHNS and CDR2 SASEGT. The CDR3 DNA follows: TGTGCCAGCAGAACCGGGATATGGGAGACCCAGTACTTC. This sequence encodes CASRTGIWETQYF.

The V and J genes are TRBV12-3 or TRBV12-4 and TRBJ2-3, with D maybe TRBD2 (6 bases). The CDR3 runs to 16 residues. V lost 6 bases to trimming and J lost 1 base, with 17 bases between them. CDR3 sequence: CASRTSGGGRTDTQYF. The CDR3 coding sequence is TGTGCCAGCAGGACCTCCGGGGGTGGCCGCACAGATACGCAGTATTTT.

This chain connects TRBV20-1 to TRBJ2-7, with TRBD1 matching 10 bases. Germline CDR1 DFQATT, CDR2 SNEGSKA (reference sequence). Germline trimming cut 6 bases from V and 5 bases from J; bases unmatched to any gene: 13. The CDR3 runs to 15 residues. The CDR3 nucleotides read TGCAGTGCCCAGCCCCTGGGACAGGGGAAGAACGAGCAGTACTTC. Protein: CSAQPLGQGKNEQYF.

This chain links TRBV15 with TRBJ2-7, with TRBD1 identical over 9 bases. Germline V gene data show CDR1 as LNHNV and CDR2 as YYDKDF (reference sequence). The CDR3 has 12 amino acids. The J segment lost 5 bases and the V segment lost 6 bases, leaving 2 bases of the junction unmatched. The CDR3, as DNA: TGTGCCACCAGTAGGACAGGGGACGAGCAGTACTTC. It specifies CATSRTGDEQYF. Complete variable domain (other parts from reference TRBV15 and TRBJ2-7): DAMVIQNPRYQVTQFGKPVTLSCSQTLNHNVMYWYQQKSSQAPKLLFHYYDKDFNNEADTPDNFQSRRPNTSFCFLDIRSPGLGDTAMYLCATSRTGDEQYFGPGTRLTVT.

This chain links TRBV20-1 with TRBJ1-1; D gene ambiguous. CDR3 length: 14 amino acids. The V gene lost 2 bases and the J gene lost 2 bases, with 12 bases spanning the gap. Germline assignment: CDR1 DFQATT and CDR2 SNEGSKA (reference sequence). In DNA, the CDR3 is TGCAGTGCTAGACCCCCTAGAGATAACACTGAAGCTTTCTTT. This gives the protein CSARPPRDNTEAFF.

The chain has TRBV2 and TRBJ1-2, with 7 bases aligning to TRBD1. After removal of 5 bases from V and 5 bases from J, the junction contained 5 bases not matched to a gene. Germline loops: CDR1 SNHLY, CDR2 FYNNEI. The CDR3 has 13 residues. DNA for the CDR3: TGTGCCAGCAGTCGCGACAGGGAGTATGGCTACACCTTC. Residues: CASSRDREYGYTF.

The chain couples TRBV7-2 to TRBJ1-6; D possibly corresponds to TRBD1 (5 bases). CDR3 length equals 14 residues. Between the trimmed V and J ends, which lost 1 base and 9 bases, there was a span of 10 bases. Germline V gene lookup returns CDR1 SGHTA and CDR2 FQGNSA. The CDR3 DNA sequence: TGTGCCAGCAGCTTAGATCCAGGGCTTTCACCCCTCCACTTT. Encoded protein: CASSLDPGLSPLHF.

The chain carries TRBV28 and TRBJ2-3; 9 nucleotides align to TRBD1. The CDR3 has 15 amino acids. Germline CDR1 MDHEN, CDR2 SYDVKM. Losses at the gene ends were 2 bases for V and 4 bases for J; bases not matched to a gene: 4. In DNA, the CDR3 is TGTGCCAGCAGTTTAACAGGGACAGGGTCAGATACGCAGTATTTT. This translates into CASSLTGTGSDTQYF.